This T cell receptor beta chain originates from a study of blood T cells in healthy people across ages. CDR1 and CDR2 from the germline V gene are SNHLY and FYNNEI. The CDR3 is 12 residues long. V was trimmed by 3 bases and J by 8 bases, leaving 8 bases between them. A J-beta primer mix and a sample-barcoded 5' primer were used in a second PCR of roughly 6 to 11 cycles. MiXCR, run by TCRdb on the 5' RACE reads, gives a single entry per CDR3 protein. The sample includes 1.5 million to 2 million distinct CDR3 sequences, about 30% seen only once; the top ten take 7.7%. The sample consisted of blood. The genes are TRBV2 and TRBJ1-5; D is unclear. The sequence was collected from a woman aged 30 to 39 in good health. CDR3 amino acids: CASSEGEEPQHF. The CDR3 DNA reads TGTGCCAGCAGTGAGGGAGAGGAGCCCCAGCATTTT.